The clone carrying this T cell receptor (beta chain) was found many times. Its antigen is as yet unknown. The data derive from a study of neurological immune-mediated disorders. General study points: HTLV-1-associated myelopathy ranked highest for TCR clonal expansion and multiple sclerosis lowest, beneath healthy controls. A possible signature was seen in one related-CDR3 cluster, into which phylogenetic grouping placed the repertoires of 18 of 34 multiple sclerosis patients. Private repertoires in all groups were suggested, as expanded clones shared no CDR3 amino acid sequences across subjects.

This CDR3 has 13 amino acids. Between the trimmed V and J ends, which lost 7 bases and 8 bases, there was a span of 17 bases. Germline values: CDR1 MNHEY, CDR2 SVGAGI. In every sequencing run, more than 170 million TCR-beta sequences were generated from 15-18 subjects. TCRdb analysed the 5' RACE reads with MiXCR anew, one entry per CDR3 protein. The table lists roughly 70,000 distinct CDR3 sequences, 3.9% of them singletons, with 1.3% in the top ten. Sequences were obtained from PBMCs. The V gene is TRBV6-5, the J gene TRBJ1-1; D is undetermined. The sequence was collected from a man younger than 40 with multiple sclerosis. CDR3 coding DNA: TGTGCCAGCACTCTAAGAAAAGACATGGAAGCTTTCTTT. Its translation is CASTLRKDMEAFF.